The 9 T cell receptor beta chains reported below all come from one sample, sequenced in a study of T cell responses to AZD1222 COVID-19 vaccine (dated by TCRdb to about 2021). Library prep was done by the immunoSEQ multiplex PCR assay. TCRdb took over this immuneACCESS table, retaining in-frame rearrangements with V and J assigned. Such tables are incomplete; in checked studies, under half of the missing clones stem from an unresolved V gene, and the remainder is unexplained. Across this sample there are 180,000 or so clones, with just over 90% seen only once. The ten largest clones represent less than 3% of the sample. Per the publication, the time point label means: baseline before first vaccination. The sample consisted of peripheral blood, taken on day 0 of AZD1222 vaccination. The receptor set was obtained from an adult in good health.

The V gene is TRBV6-5, the J gene TRBJ2-5; TRBD1 matches 7 bases. Looked up from germline, CDR1 is MNHEY and CDR2 is SVGAGI. This CDR3 is built from 15 residues. V shed 2 bases, J shed 8 bases, and the junction held 11 bases outside the gene matches. The CDR3 sequence is CASSYNRDRGATQYF. The CDR3 DNA is TGTGCCAGCAGTTACAACCGGGACAGAGGAGCAACCCAGTACTTC.

The chain recombines TRBV30 with TRBJ1-4; 12 bases align to TRBD1. The germline gives CDR1 GTSNPN, CDR2 SVGIG (reference sequence). V dropped 3 bases and J dropped 8; count of bases not matched to a gene: 7. The CDR3 covers 15 residues. The CDR3 region is CAWRAGQGAWEKLFF. The DNA for the CDR3 is TGTGCCTGGAGGGCGGGACAGGGGGCCTGGGAAAAACTGTTTTTT.

V gene TRBV6-6 combines with J gene TRBJ2-7; 10 bases align to TRBD2. CDR3 length: 14 amino acids. Germline loops: CDR1 MNHNY, CDR2 SVGAGI (reference sequence). V shed 6 bases and J 7 bases; nucleotides not matched to a gene: 9. The CDR3 nucleotides are TGTGCCAGCAGAAAACTAGCGGGGCCCTTGGAGCAGTACTTC. Translation: CASRKLAGPLEQYF.

The chain employs TRBV12-3 or TRBV12-4 and TRBJ2-7, with D tentatively TRBD1 (5 bases). V lost 5 bases to trimming and J lost 2 bases, with 10 bases between them. The CDR3 covers 13 residues. CDR3 coding DNA: TGTGCCAGCAGTCCGGGCAGGGCCTACGAGCAGTACTTC. Its translation: CASSPGRAYEQYF.

The V call is TRBV6-6, the J call TRBJ1-1; perhaps TRBD1 as D (5 bases). The CDR3 has 15 amino acids. Trimming shortened V by 6 bases and J by 0 bases, and 14 bases separated the two germline ends. Germline V CDR1 and CDR2: MNHNY, SVGAGI (reference sequence). DNA for the CDR3: TGTGCCAGCAGCGTGACAGCGTCTATGAACACTGAAGCTTTCTTT. The encoded protein is CASSVTASMNTEAFF.

The CDR3 sequence: CASSLESHEQYF. The CDR3 DNA reads TGTGCCAGCAGCTTAGAGTCCCACGAGCAGTACTTC. The chain employs TRBV7-6 and TRBJ2-7; D unresolved. The CDR3 contains 12 residues. Looked up from germline, CDR1 is SGHVS and CDR2 is FNYEAQ. Trimming stripped 1 base from V and 5 bases from J, with 6 bases between.

A few counts support this clone. The rearrangement links TRBV6-1 to TRBJ1-4; D is ambiguous. In germline, CDR1 is MNHNS, CDR2 SASEGT. The CDR3 has 14 amino acids. V gave up 1 base and J gave up 4 bases, with 7 bases separating them. In DNA, the CDR3 is TGTGCCAGCAGTGAAGGAGGGCTTAATGAAAAACTGTTTTTT. Its protein is CASSEGGLNEKLFF.

The chain employs TRBV7-9 and TRBJ1-2; weak D call: TRBD1 (6 bases). The CDR3 runs to 13 residues. Trimming cost V 5 bases and J 8 bases, with 15 bases left between them. Germline V gene data show CDR1 as SEHNR and CDR2 as FQNEAQ (reference sequence). The CDR3 DNA sequence: TGTGCCAGCAGCGCAGACAGGAGGTCGGGCTACACCTTC. Translation: CASSADRRSGYTF.

This chain joins TRBV5-1 and TRBJ2-7; no reliable D call. CDR3 length: 16 amino acids. Deletions cut 1 base from V and 2 bases from J, with 16 bases between. The V gene's germline CDR1 is SGHRS and CDR2 YFSETQ. CDR3 sequence (DNA): TGCGCCAGCAGCTTGCCCTCGCGGCCAGCTCCCTACGAGCAGTACTTC. This codes for CASSLPSRPAPYEQYF.